One and the same sample provided the 13 T cell receptor beta chains below, sequenced in a study of T cell responses to AZD1222 COVID-19 vaccine. Using immunoSEQ multiplex PCR, the repertoire was profiled, and TCRdb retains in-frame clones only, with some absent. The sample yields some 130,000 clones, roughly 90% seen once. The sample in question was peripheral blood, obtained on day 0 of AZD1222 vaccination. All receptors derive from an adult in good health.

The count of this clone is one. The genes are TRBV4-1 and TRBJ1-5; D is unresolved. The germline V gene has CDR1 MGHRA and CDR2 YSYEKL. There are 14 residues in the CDR3. The germline V and J ends were trimmed by 1 base and 10 bases, with 14 bases remaining between them. Here the CDR3 reads CASSQGGDISPQHF. DNA for the CDR3: TGCGCCAGCAGCCAAGGTGGGGATATCAGCCCCCAGCATTTT.

The CDR3 spells CASNRGGPGTDTQYF. Here the CDR3 DNA reads TGCGCCAGCAACCGGGGGGGGCCGGGAACAGATACGCAGTATTTT. The V and J genes are TRBV5-1 and TRBJ2-3; 8 bases match TRBD2. The germline V gene has CDR1 SGHRS and CDR2 YFSETQ. Trimming removed 6 bases from V and 3 bases from J; junction bases left unmatched: 9. The CDR3 totals 15 residues.

The chain recombines TRBV7-9 with TRBJ2-2, with D hard to call. The CDR3 sequence is 17 residues long. Between the trimmed V and J ends, which lost 7 bases and 0 bases, there was a span of 18 bases. CDR1 is SEHNR, CDR2 FQNEAQ, per germline (reference sequence). Here the CDR3 DNA reads TGTGCCAGCATACATACCGGAGCCAGCGCGAACACCGGGGAGCTGTTTTTT. Translated, it gives CASIHTGASANTGELFF. The full variable domain, completed using reference TRBV7-9 and TRBJ2-2, is DTGVSQNPRHKITKRGQNVTFRCDPISEHNRLYWYRQTLGQGPEFLTYFQNEAQLEKSRLLSDRFSAERPKGSFSTLEIQRTEQGDSAMYLCASIHTGASANTGELFFGEGSRLTVL.

The chain links TRBV12-3 or TRBV12-4 to TRBJ1-5; D is undetermined. The CDR3 runs 13 residues. V shed 3 bases and J shed 5 bases, with 8 bases lying between them. The CDR3 region has the DNA TGTGCCAGCAGTTTCGACCGAGATCAGCCCCAGCATTTT. This encodes CASSFDRDQPQHF.

The CDR3 DNA reads TGTGCCAGCAGCCAAAAAGCCGGGACAGCTGTTTCTAGCACAGATACGCAGTATTTT. It codes for CASSQKAGTAVSSTDTQYF. This chain connects TRBV7-9 to TRBJ2-3; TRBD1 agrees at 7 bases. Germline V gene lookup returns CDR1 SEHNR and CDR2 FQNEAQ (reference sequence). The CDR3 spans 19 residues. The junction had 17 bases not matched to a gene; V was cut back by 5 bases and J by 0 bases.

The chain couples TRBV10-3 to TRBJ1-2; D remains ambiguous. The CDR3 has 11 amino acids. V lost 7 bases and J 2 bases, leaving 5 bases between the germline ends. The germline V gene has CDR1 ENHRY and CDR2 SYGVKD. Written as DNA, the CDR3 is TGTGCCATCAAAGTCAACTATGGCTACACCTTC. This gives the protein CAIKVNYGYTF.

The rearrangement uses TRBV2 and TRBJ2-1; TRBD2 matches 7 bases. Germline V gene data show CDR1 as SNHLY and CDR2 as FYNNEI. The CDR3 covers 13 residues. Trimming cost V 7 bases and J 5 bases; bases outside gene matches: 5. For the CDR3, the DNA is TGTGCCAGCACCTGGGGGGGGGACAATGAGCAGTTCTTC. Its protein product is CASTWGGDNEQFF.

The chain links TRBV6-2 or TRBV6-3 to TRBJ2-1, with 8 bases that match TRBD1. The CDR3 covers 14 residues. V was pared by 6 bases and J by 8 bases, with 9 bases of the junction left unmatched. The germline gives CDR1 MNHEY, CDR2 SVGEGT. For the CDR3, the DNA is TGTGCCAGCAGGCCTCGGACAGGGTGGGATGAGCAGTTCTTC. Its translation is CASRPRTGWDEQFF.

The chain recombines TRBV3-1 (or the pseudogene TRBV3-2) with TRBJ2-5; D perhaps matches TRBD2 (6 bases). Trimming stripped 1 base from V and 5 bases from J, with 20 bases between. The CDR3 consists of 17 residues. CDR1 is LGHDT, CDR2 YNNKEL, per germline (reference sequence). The CDR3 is CASSQASRDSLGETQYF. In DNA, the CDR3 is TGTGCCAGCAGCCAAGCCTCCCGGGACTCTCTAGGGGAGACCCAGTACTTC.

V and J are TRBV2 and TRBJ2-6; TRBD2 is a possible D gene (5 bases). V lost 8 bases, J lost 1 base, and 9 bases lay in between. Per the germline V gene, CDR1 is SNHLY and CDR2 is FYNNEI. The CDR3 loop spans 14 amino acids. Written as DNA, the CDR3 is TGTGCCAGCCGAGAGGGTTCTGGGGCCAACGTCCTGACTTTC. Translating it yields CASREGSGANVLTF.

V gene TRBV12-3 or TRBV12-4 combines with J gene TRBJ2-7, with D perhaps matching TRBD1 or TRBD2 (5 bases each). V gave up 6 bases and J gave up 7 bases, with 16 bases separating them. The CDR3 is 13 amino acids. The CDR3 loop reads CASSRDERREQYF. The DNA of the CDR3 is TGTGCCAGCAGCAGGGACGAGCGGAGGGAGCAGTACTTC.

This chain joins TRBV3-1 (or the pseudogene TRBV3-2) and TRBJ1-2; tentative D call: TRBD1 (6 bases). The CDR3 covers 13 residues. Trimming stripped 3 bases from V and 6 bases from J, with 11 bases between. The germline gives CDR1 LGHDT, CDR2 YNNKEL (reference sequence). CDR3 DNA sequence: TGTGCCAGCAGCCAGGGGGCGATAAATGGCTACACCTTC. This gives the protein CASSQGAINGYTF.

The J gene is TRBJ2-7, the V gene TRBV5-4; 7 bases align to TRBD1. The J segment lost 3 bases and the V segment lost 4 bases, leaving 7 bases of the junction unmatched. CDR1 is SGHNT, CDR2 YYREEE, per germline (reference sequence). The CDR3 sequence is 14 residues long. For the CDR3, the DNA is TGTGCCAGCAGCCTGGGACAGAAAGTCTACGAGCAGTACTTC. Its protein is CASSLGQKVYEQYF.